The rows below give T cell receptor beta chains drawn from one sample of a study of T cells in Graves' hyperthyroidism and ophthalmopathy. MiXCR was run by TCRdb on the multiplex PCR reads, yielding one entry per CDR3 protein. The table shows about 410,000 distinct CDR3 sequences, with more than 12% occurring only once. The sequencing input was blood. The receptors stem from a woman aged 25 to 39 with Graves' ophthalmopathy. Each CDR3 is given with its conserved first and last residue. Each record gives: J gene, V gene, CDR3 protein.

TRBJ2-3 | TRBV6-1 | CASRGLADPDTQYF
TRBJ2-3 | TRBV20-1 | CSAERPPTSGGDTQYF
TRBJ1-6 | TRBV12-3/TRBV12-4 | CASSLFRTRGSPLHF
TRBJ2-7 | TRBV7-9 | CASSPSSSYEQYF
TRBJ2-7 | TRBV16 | CASSPSGLADSSYEQYF
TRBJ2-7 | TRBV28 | CASSFRQGARYEQYF
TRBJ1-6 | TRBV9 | CASNGAGTGGSPLHF
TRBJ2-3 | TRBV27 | CASSLSWGSTDTQYF
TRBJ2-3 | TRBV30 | CAWSVRGAAADTQYF
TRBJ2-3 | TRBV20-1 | CSAAASGETDTQYF
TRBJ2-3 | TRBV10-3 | CAIRSDRGEIDTQYF